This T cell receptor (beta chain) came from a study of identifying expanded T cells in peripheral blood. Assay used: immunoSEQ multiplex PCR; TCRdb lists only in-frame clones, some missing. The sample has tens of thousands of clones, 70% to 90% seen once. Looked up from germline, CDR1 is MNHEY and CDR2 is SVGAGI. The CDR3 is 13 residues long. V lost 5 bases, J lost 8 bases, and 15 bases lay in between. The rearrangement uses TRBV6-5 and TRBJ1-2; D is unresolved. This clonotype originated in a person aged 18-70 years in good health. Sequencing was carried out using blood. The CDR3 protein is CASSRNGVGGYTF. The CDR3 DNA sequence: TGTGCCAGCAGTCGGAACGGTGTCGGGGGCTACACCTTC.